The 7 T cell receptor beta chains below all came from one sample that was sequenced in a study of blood T cell repertoires in COVID-19 (dated by TCRdb to about 2020). Library preparation used the immunoSEQ multiplex PCR assay. TCRdb took over this immuneACCESS table, retaining in-frame rearrangements with V and J assigned. Such tables are incomplete; in checked studies, under half of the missing clones stem from an unresolved V gene, and the remainder is unexplained. This sample holds some 240,000 clones; 75% to 85% were observed only once. The ten largest account for around an eighth of the sample. The sample was peripheral blood. These receptors were obtained from a woman aged 60 to 75 with active or convalescent COVID-19.

V gene TRBV25-1 combines with J gene TRBJ1-4; tentatively, D is TRBD1 (5 bases). Germline V gene sequence: CDR1 MGHDK, CDR2 SYGVNS. The CDR3 length is 15 residues. Trimming stripped 5 bases from V and 4 bases from J, with 14 bases between. Written as DNA, the CDR3 is TGTGCCAGCAGTAACCAGGGTTCAATTAATGAAAAACTGTTTTTT. Residues: CASSNQGSINEKLFF.

The chain joins TRBV2 to TRBJ2-2, with 7 bases lining up with TRBD1. The CDR3 contains 14 residues. V shed 6 bases and J 7 bases; nucleotides not matched to a gene: 8. Germline values: CDR1 SNHLY, CDR2 FYNNEI. CDR3 protein: CASRVDRDYGELFF. In DNA, the CDR3 is TGTGCCAGCAGGGTAGACAGGGATTACGGGGAGCTGTTTTTT. Complete variable domain (other parts from reference TRBV2 and TRBJ2-2): EPEVTQTPSHQVTQMGQEVILRCVPISNHLYFYWYRQILGQKVEFLVSFYNNEISEKSEIFDDQFSVERPDGSNFTLKIRSTKLEDSAMYFCASRVDRDYGELFFGEGSRLTVL.

The chain couples TRBV6-1 to TRBJ1-3, with TRBD1 matching over 12 bases. This CDR3 spans 17 amino acids. Germline lookup yields CDR1 MNHNS and CDR2 SASEGT. V lost 2 bases to trimming and J lost 3 bases; unmatched junction nucleotides: 5. CDR3 region: CASSEPGQGASGNTIYF. In nucleotides, the CDR3 is TGTGCCAGCAGTGAACCGGGACAGGGGGCGAGTGGAAACACCATATATTTT.

This clone occurred once. Other DNA sequences in the same sample also yield this CDR3. The CDR3 nucleotides are TGTGCCAGCAGCCAGACAGGGGGAACTGAAGCTTTCTTT. This encodes CASSQTGGTEAFF. The V call is TRBV9, the J call TRBJ1-1; 9 bases fit TRBD1. V shed 4 bases and J 5 bases; nucleotides not matched to a gene: 3. CDR1 is SGDLS and CDR2 is YYNGEE in the germline V gene. This CDR3 comprises 13 residues.

This chain joins TRBV6-5 and TRBJ1-5; perhaps TRBD1 as D (5 bases). The CDR3 contains 15 residues. Germline V gene lookup returns CDR1 MNHEY and CDR2 SVGAGI. The V gene lost 2 bases and the J gene lost 1 base, with 9 bases spanning the gap. CDR3 nucleotides: TGTGCCAGCAGTTACAGTCGGGGGAGCAATCAGCCCCAGCATTTT. Translating it yields CASSYSRGSNQPQHF.

As for this clone: A junction end diverges from the germline sequence, so it may reflect a read error. The chain couples TRBV7-7 to TRBJ2-5, with 7 bases identical to TRBD1. CDR3 length: 14 amino acids. The germline gives CDR1 SSHAT, CDR2 FNYEAQ (reference sequence). Written as DNA, the CDR3 is TGTGCTAGCAGCTTTTCCGGACAGGCGGAGACCCAGTACTTC. As protein: CASSFSGQAETQYF.

This rearrangement joins TRBV10-1 to TRBJ2-5; TRBD2 is a possible D gene (6 bases). CDR1 and CDR2 (germline): WNHNN, SYGVQD (reference sequence). The CDR3 has 15 amino acids. Trimming shortened V by 8 bases and J by 1 base, and 17 bases separated the two germline ends. The CDR3 DNA reads as TGCGCCAGCCCAAGTGGGAGGCCCCCCCAAGAGACCCAGTACTTC. Translated, it gives CASPSGRPPQETQYF.